Sequencing of this T cell receptor beta chain was carried out in a study of T cell changes during pregnancy in multiple sclerosis. Assay: immunoSEQ multiplex PCR; the TCRdb copy retains only in-frame clones and omits some. The sample consists of 55,000 to 75,000 clones, 90% to 95% of them appearing once. CDR3 length: 15 residues. Germline values: CDR1 SGHRS, CDR2 YFSETQ. Deletions cut 0 bases from V and 9 bases from J, with 13 bases between. The clonotype was recovered from a female donor in good health, enrolled as a control in a pregnancy study. The chain carries TRBV5-1 and TRBJ1-6; D is uncertain. The sequences come from peripheral blood, collected after pregnancy. The CDR3 DNA reads TGCGCCAGCAGCTTGGAAGTGAGTCGAGCTTCACCCCTCCACTTT. Translated, it gives CASSLEVSRASPLHF. Variable domain in full (rest from reference TRBV5-1 and TRBJ1-6): KAGVTQTPRYLIKTRGQQVTLSCSPISGHRSVSWYQQTPGQGLQFLFEYFSETQRNKGNFPGRFSGRQFSNSRSEMNVSTLELGDSALYLCASSLEVSRASPLHFGNGTRLTVT.